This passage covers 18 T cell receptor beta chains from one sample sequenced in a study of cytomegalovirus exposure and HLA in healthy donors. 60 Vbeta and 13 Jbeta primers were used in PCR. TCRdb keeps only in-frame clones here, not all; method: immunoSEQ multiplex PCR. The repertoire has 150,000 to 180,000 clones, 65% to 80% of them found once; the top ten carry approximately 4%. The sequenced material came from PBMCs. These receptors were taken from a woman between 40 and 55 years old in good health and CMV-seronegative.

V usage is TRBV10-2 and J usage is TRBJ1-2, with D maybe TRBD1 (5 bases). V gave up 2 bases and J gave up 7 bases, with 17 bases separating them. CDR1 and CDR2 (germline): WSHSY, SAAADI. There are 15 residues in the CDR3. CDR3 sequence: CASSEVGGFSSGYTF. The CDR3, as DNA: TGCGCCAGCAGTGAGGTGGGGGGATTCAGTAGTGGCTACACCTTC.

CDR3 nucleotide sequence: TGTGCCAGCCGGGAAAGGGGGTCCCGGACCGGGGAGCTGTTTTTT. It codes for CASRERGSRTGELFF. V and J are TRBV11-2 and TRBJ2-2; D may be TRBD1 (6 bases). CDR3 length equals 15 residues. From germline, CDR1 is SGHAT and CDR2 FQNNGV. V lost 8 bases and J 5 bases, leaving 18 bases between the germline ends.

The CDR3 DNA is TGTGCCAGCAGCGTGGACAGGGTCTTGGAAAAACTGTTTTTT. This translates into CASSVDRVLEKLFF. The rearrangement links TRBV28 to TRBJ1-4; 8 bases align to TRBD1. V lost 6 bases and J lost 8; bases outside the gene matches: 8. CDR3 length equals 14 residues. Per germline, CDR1 MDHEN and CDR2 SYDVKM.

The CDR3 coding sequence is TGTGCCAGCACCCTCCCTGGGGGGGACTTCTACGAGCAGTACTTC. Protein product: CASTLPGGDFYEQYF. This rearrangement joins TRBV2 to TRBJ2-7; TRBD2 aligns across 7 bases. This CDR3 region has 15 residues. Losses at the gene ends were 7 bases for V and 3 bases for J; bases not matched to a gene: 12. Germline V gene data show CDR1 as SNHLY and CDR2 as FYNNEI.

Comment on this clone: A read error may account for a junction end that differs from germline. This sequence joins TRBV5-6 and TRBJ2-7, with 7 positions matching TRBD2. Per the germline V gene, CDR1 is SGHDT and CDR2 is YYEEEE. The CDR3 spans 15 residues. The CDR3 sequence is CASSYQRGGSSEQYF. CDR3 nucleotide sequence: TGTGCCAGCAGCTATCAACGGGGAGGGTCCTCCGAGCAGTACTTC.

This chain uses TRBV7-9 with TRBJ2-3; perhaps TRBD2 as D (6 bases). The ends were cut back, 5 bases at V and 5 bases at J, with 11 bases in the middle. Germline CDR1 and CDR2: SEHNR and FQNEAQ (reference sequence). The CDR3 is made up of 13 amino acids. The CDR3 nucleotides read TGTGCCAGCAGCCCGGGAGCGGGAGATACGCAGTATTTT. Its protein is CASSPGAGDTQYF.

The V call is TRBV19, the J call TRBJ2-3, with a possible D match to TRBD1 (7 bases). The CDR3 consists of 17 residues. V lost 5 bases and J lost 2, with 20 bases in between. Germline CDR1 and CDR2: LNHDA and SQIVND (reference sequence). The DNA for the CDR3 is TGTGCCAGTAGTCAAAGACAGGGACTGCCGGACACAGATACGCAGTATTTT. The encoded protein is CASSQRQGLPDTDTQYF.

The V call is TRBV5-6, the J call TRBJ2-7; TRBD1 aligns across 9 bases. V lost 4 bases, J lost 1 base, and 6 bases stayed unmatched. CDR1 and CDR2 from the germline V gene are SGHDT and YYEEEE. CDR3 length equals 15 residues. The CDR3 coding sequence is TGTGCCAGCAGCCGCGGGACAGGGTTTTCCTACGAGCAGTACTTC. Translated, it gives CASSRGTGFSYEQYF. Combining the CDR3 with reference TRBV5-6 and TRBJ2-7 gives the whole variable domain DAGVTQSPTHLIKTRGQQVTLRCSPKSGHDTVSWYQQALGQGPQFIFQYYEEEERQRGNFPDRFSGHQFPNYSSELNVNALLLGDSALYLCASSRGTGFSYEQYFGPGTRLTVT.

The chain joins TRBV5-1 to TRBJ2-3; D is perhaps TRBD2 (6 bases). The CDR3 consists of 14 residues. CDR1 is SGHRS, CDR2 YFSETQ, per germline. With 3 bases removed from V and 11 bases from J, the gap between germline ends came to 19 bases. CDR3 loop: CASSSGTGDWRQYF. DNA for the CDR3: TGCGCCAGCAGCTCCGGGACCGGGGACTGGAGGCAGTATTTT.

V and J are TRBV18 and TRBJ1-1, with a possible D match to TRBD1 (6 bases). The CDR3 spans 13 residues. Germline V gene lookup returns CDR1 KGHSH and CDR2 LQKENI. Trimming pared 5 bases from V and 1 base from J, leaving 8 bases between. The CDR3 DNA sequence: TGTGCCAGCTCAGAGACAGGGAACACTGAAGCTTTCTTT. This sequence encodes CASSETGNTEAFF.

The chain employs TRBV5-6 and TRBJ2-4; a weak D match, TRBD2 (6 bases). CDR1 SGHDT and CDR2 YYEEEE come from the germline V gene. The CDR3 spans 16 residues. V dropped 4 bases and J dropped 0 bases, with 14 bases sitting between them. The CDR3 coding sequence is TGTGCCAGCAGCCAGGAGGGACGGCTAGCCAAAAACATTCAGTACTTC. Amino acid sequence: CASSQEGRLAKNIQYF. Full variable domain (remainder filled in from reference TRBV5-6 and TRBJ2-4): DAGVTQSPTHLIKTRGQQVTLRCSPKSGHDTVSWYQQALGQGPQFIFQYYEEEERQRGNFPDRFSGHQFPNYSSELNVNALLLGDSALYLCASSQEGRLAKNIQYFGAGTRLSVL.

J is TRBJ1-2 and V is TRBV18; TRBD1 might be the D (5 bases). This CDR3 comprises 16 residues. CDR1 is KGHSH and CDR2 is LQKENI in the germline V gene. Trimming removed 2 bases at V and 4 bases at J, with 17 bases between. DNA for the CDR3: TGTGCCAGCTCACCATCTGGTGGGGCGCAAGGCTATGGCTACACCTTC. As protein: CASSPSGGAQGYGYTF.

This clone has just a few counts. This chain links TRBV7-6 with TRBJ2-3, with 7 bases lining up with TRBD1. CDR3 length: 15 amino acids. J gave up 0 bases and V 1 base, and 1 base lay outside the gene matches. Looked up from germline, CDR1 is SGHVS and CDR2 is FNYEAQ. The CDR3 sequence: CASSLVGQSTDTQYF. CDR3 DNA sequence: TGTGCCAGCAGCTTAGTGGGACAGAGCACAGATACGCAGTATTTT.

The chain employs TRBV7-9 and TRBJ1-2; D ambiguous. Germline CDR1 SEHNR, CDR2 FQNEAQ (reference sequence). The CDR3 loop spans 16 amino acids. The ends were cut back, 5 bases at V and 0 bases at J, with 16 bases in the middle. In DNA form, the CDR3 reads TGTGCCAGCAGCCCAGCGGTGGTATATGCTAACTATGGCTACACCTTC. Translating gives CASSPAVVYANYGYTF.

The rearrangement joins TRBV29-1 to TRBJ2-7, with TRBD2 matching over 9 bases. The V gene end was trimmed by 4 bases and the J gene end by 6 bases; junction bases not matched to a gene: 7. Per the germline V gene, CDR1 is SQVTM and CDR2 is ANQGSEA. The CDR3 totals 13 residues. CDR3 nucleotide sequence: TGCAGCGTTGTGGCTAGCGGGACGGTCGAGCAGTACTTC. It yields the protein CSVVASGTVEQYF.

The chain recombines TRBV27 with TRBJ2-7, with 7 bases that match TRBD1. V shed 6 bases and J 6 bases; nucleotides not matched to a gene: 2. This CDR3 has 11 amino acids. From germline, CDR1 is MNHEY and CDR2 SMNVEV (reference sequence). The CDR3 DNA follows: TGTGCCAGCAGCCACAGGGGCGAGCAGTACTTC. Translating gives CASSHRGEQYF.

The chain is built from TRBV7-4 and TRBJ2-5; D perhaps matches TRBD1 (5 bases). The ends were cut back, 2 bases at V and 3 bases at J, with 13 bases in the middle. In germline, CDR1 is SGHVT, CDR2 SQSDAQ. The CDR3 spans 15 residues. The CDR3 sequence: CASSLRQGREETQYF. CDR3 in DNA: TGTGCCAGCAGCTTACGGCAGGGTCGGGAAGAGACCCAGTACTTC. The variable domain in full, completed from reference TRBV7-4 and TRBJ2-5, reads GAGVSQSPRYKVAKRGRDVALRCDSISGHVTLYWYRQTLGQGSEVLTYSQSDAQRDKSGRPSGRFSAERPERSVSTLKIQRTEQGDSAVYLCASSLRQGREETQYFGPGTRLLVL.

CDR3 in amino acids: CASSEIFRGISYGYTF. CDR3 nucleotide sequence: TGTGCCAGCAGTGAGATTTTTCGGGGGATTTCCTATGGCTACACCTTC. The V gene is TRBV25-1, the J gene TRBJ1-2; D is perhaps TRBD1 (5 bases). V was shortened by 3 bases and J by 4 bases, with 18 bases between the two germline ends. CDR3 size: 16 residues. Germline CDR1 and CDR2: MGHDK and SYGVNS.